Listed here is a single T cell receptor (beta chain). Its antigen is still unknown. This sample stems from a study of radiotherapy plus CTLA-4 blockade in lung cancer. Study-wide findings and caveats: How blood T cell clones changed early, along with interferon-beta, reportedly forecast response best.

The CDR3 contains 15 residues. With 6 bases clipped from V and 0 bases from J, the junction kept 7 bases outside the gene matches. Germline values: CDR1 MDHEN, CDR2 SYDVKM. Clones were sequenced by immunoSEQ multiplex PCR, and TCRdb holds only the in-frame ones, with some missing. The sample has about 90,000 clones; around 83% are singletons. The material was peripheral blood, obtained from a patient treated with radiotherapy plus ipilimumab. The chain joins TRBV28 to TRBJ1-1; 7 nucleotides line up with TRBD1. This clonotype was obtained from a human donor with non-small cell lung cancer that progressed on radiotherapy plus ipilimumab. CDR3 coding DNA: TGTGCCAGCAGCCCCCTGGGACAGATGAACACTGAAGCTTTCTTT. This gives the protein CASSPLGQMNTEAFF. Filled out from reference TRBV28 and TRBJ1-1, the complete variable domain reads DVKVTQSSRYLVKRTGEKVFLECVQDMDHENMFWYRQDPGLGLRLIYFSYDVKMKEKGDIPEGYSVSREKKERFSLILESASTNQTSMYLCASSPLGQMNTEAFFGQGTRLTVV.